The 2 T cell receptor beta chains reported below all come from one sample, sequenced in a study of cytomegalovirus exposure and HLA in healthy donors. PCR involved 60 Vbeta and 13 Jbeta primers. Only in-frame clones appear in the TCRdb table, and some are missing; sequencing was by immunoSEQ multiplex PCR. The sample lists 150,000 to 200,000 clones, approximately 59% occurring once. Sequencing input: PBMCs. These receptors were obtained from a man aged 35 to 55 in good health and CMV-seronegative.

As to this clone: The sample holds other DNA sequences that translate to the same CDR3. The gene calls are TRBV7-2 and TRBJ1-1; a weak D match, TRBD1 (6 bases). The CDR3 length is 13 residues. Germline CDR1 SGHTA, CDR2 FQGNSA. Trimming stripped 1 base from V and 4 bases from J, with 7 bases between. The DNA of the CDR3 is TGTGCCAGCAGCTTAGGAGGGGGCACTGAAGCTTTCTTT. Its translation is CASSLGGGTEAFF.

The table lists this clone with a few counts. This chain links TRBV10-3 with TRBJ2-7, with 7 bases aligning to TRBD1. Germline assignment: CDR1 ENHRY and CDR2 SYGVKD. After removal of 6 bases from V and 3 bases from J, the junction contained 5 bases not matched to a gene. The CDR3 contains 13 residues. In nucleotides, the CDR3 is TGTGCCATCAGAGGGACAGCCTTCTACGAGCAGTACTTC. Translating it yields CAIRGTAFYEQYF.